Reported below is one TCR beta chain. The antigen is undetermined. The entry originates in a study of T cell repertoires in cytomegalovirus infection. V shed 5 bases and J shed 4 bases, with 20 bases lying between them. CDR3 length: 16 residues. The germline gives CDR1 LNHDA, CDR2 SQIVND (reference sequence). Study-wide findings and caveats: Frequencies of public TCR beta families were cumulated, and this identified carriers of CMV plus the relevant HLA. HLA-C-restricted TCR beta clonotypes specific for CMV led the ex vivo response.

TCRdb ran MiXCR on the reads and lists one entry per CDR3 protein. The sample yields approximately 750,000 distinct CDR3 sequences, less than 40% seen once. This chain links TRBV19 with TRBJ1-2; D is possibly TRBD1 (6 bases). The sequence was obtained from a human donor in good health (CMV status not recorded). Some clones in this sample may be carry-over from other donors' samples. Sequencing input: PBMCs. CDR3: CASSLLTGWESYGYTF. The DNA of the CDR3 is TGTGCCAGTAGTCTCTTGACAGGTTGGGAATCCTATGGCTACACCTTC.